This T cell receptor beta chain was recovered during a study of T cell repertoires in cytomegalovirus infection. Study background: The study used recently identified HLA-C-restricted and well-studied HLA-B-restricted CMV epitopes. Both CMV infection and a matching HLA type were indicated by public TCR beta signatures.

Deletions cut 5 bases from V and 7 bases from J, with 11 bases between. This CDR3 is 12 amino acids long. Germline V gene lookup returns CDR1 SNHLY and CDR2 FYNNEI. Each CDR3 protein gets one entry after TCRdb re-called the reads with MiXCR. Of 640,000 or so distinct CDR3 sequences in the sample, around 31% are singletons; the top ten hold roughly 20%. There are a few counts of this clonotype. The target antigen is unknown. Points from the study as a whole: Predominance within the ex vivo response was attributable to HLA-C-restricted CMV-specific TCR beta clonotypes.

The receptor was derived from a human donor in good health (CMV status not recorded). Some clones in this sample may be carry-over from other donors' samples. This specimen consisted of cultured PBMCs, obtained from culture after CMV antigen stimulation. The gene calls are TRBV2 and TRBJ2-5; D unclear. The CDR3 region is CASSLNTWTQYF. For the CDR3, the DNA is TGTGCCAGCAGTTTAAACACGTGGACCCAGTACTTC.